This passage covers 32 T cell receptor beta chains from one sample sequenced in a study of HIV-infected patients and healthy controls. All unsorted peripheral T cells were captured because whole blood was used without fractionation. cDNA was made from approximately 500 ng RNA using alpha and beta constant primers. Alpha and beta chain libraries were made separately by chain-specific third strand synthesis with multiplexing indices. TCRdb re-derived calls from the 5' RACE reads in MiXCR, one entry per CDR3 protein. The data hold roughly 18,000 distinct CDR3 sequences, with 9.5% to 13% observed a single time. Sequencing was done on a sample of blood. These receptors were obtained from an adult in good health.

This clonotype was seen ten or more times. This chain links TRBV13 with TRBJ2-3; no definite D call. Per the germline V gene, CDR1 is PRHDT and CDR2 is FYEKMQ (reference sequence). The ends were cut back, 5 bases at V and 5 bases at J, with 11 bases in the middle. The CDR3 runs 13 residues. CDR3: CASSERRKDTQYF. CDR3 DNA sequence: TGTGCCAGCAGCGAACGCAGGAAAGATACGCAGTATTTT.

This clonotype occurred a few times. This chain links TRBV6-6 with TRBJ2-5, with D hard to call. The CDR3 extends over 13 amino acids. In germline, CDR1 is MNHNY, CDR2 SVGAGI (reference sequence). Between the trimmed V and J ends, which lost 0 bases and 5 bases, there was a span of 7 bases. CDR3 bases: TGTGCCAGCAGTTACTCCCCCAGCGAGACCCAGTACTTC. Its protein product is CASSYSPSETQYF.

The sample holds a few counts of this clonotype. This rearrangement joins TRBV5-1 to TRBJ1-2; 9 bases align to TRBD1. This CDR3 is built from 14 residues. Germline V gene lookup returns CDR1 SGHRS and CDR2 YFSETQ. The V and J ends lost 5 bases and 1 base, in that order; junction bases with no gene match: 3. In DNA form, the CDR3 reads TGCGCCAGCAGTAGGGACAGGGTTAACTATGGCTACACCTTC. This encodes CASSRDRVNYGYTF.

This clonotype was found many times. The genes are TRBV6-2 or TRBV6-3 and TRBJ2-7, with D maybe TRBD1 (5 bases). Trimming shortened V by 2 bases and J by 2 bases, and 10 bases separated the two germline ends. The CDR3 spans 14 residues. Germline loops: CDR1 MNHEY, CDR2 SVGEGT. The CDR3 here is CASSYGQGPYEQYF. In nucleotides, the CDR3 is TGTGCCAGCAGTTACGGGCAGGGCCCCTACGAGCAGTACTTC.

This clonotype came up many times. The chain combines TRBV7-9 with TRBJ2-5; D gene uncertain. Trimming took off 3 bases at V and 1 base at J, with 9 bases between the two ends. Germline lookup yields CDR1 SEHNR and CDR2 FQNEAQ (reference sequence). This CDR3 has 14 amino acids. CDR3 in amino acids: CASSLSSAQETQYF. CDR3 nucleotides: TGTGCCAGCAGCTTGTCGAGCGCCCAAGAGACCCAGTACTTC.

This clonotype was seen many times. The CDR3 protein is CASSIEPSGSHTQYF. The CDR3 nucleotides read TGTGCCAGTAGTATAGAGCCTAGCGGGAGTCATACGCAGTATTTT. V is TRBV19 and J is TRBJ2-3; the match to TRBD2 covers 10 bases. V trimming: 0 bases; J trimming: 7 bases; junction bases outside the gene matches: 4. The CDR3 extends over 15 amino acids. The germline V gene has CDR1 LNHDA and CDR2 SQIVND (reference sequence).

The gene calls are TRBV6-2 or TRBV6-3 and TRBJ2-1; tentatively, D is TRBD1 or TRBD2 (5 bases each). From germline, CDR1 is MNHEY and CDR2 SVGEGT. With 10 bases removed from V and 8 bases from J, the gap between germline ends came to 12 bases. The CDR3 is 11 amino acids. CDR3: CAMGPGDEQFF. CDR3 DNA: TGTGCCATGGGACCCGGAGATGAGCAGTTCTTC.

This clonotype showed up many times. The gene calls are TRBV14 and TRBJ1-1; D is unresolved. CDR1 and CDR2 from the germline V gene are SGHDN and FVKESK. The CDR3 runs 12 residues. V shed 6 bases and J shed 7 bases, with 12 bases lying between them. The CDR3 nucleotides are TGTGCCAGCAGGGGCTCAGCGAGTGAAGCTTTCTTT. Translated: CASRGSASEAFF.

This clonotype was seen at least ten times. The chain combines TRBV6-2 or TRBV6-3 with TRBJ2-7, with a tentative D call TRBD2 (6 bases). The germline V and J ends were trimmed by 4 bases and 0 bases, with 16 bases remaining between them. The germline gives CDR1 MNHEY, CDR2 SVGEGT. The CDR3 is 16 residues long. As DNA, the CDR3 is TGTGCCAGCAGTTCCCTCCGTGATAGCGGCTCCTACGAGCAGTACTTC. This translates into CASSSLRDSGSYEQYF.

This clonotype was seen at least ten times. The V and J genes are TRBV20-1 and TRBJ2-3; D possibly uses TRBD1 or TRBD2 (6 bases each). This CDR3 region has 14 residues. V dropped 5 bases and J dropped 5 bases, with 17 bases sitting between them. Germline CDR1 and CDR2: DFQATT and SNEGSKA (reference sequence). CDR3: CSADTGLRGDTQYF. CDR3 DNA sequence: TGCAGTGCTGACACGGGACTCAGGGGAGATACGCAGTATTTT.

Ten or more counts support this clonotype. The rearrangement uses TRBV20-1 and TRBJ2-4, with 7 bases identical to TRBD2. The CDR3 totals 12 residues. V dropped 7 bases and J dropped 8; count of bases not matched to a gene: 8. The germline V gene has CDR1 DFQATT and CDR2 SNEGSKA (reference sequence). In DNA, the CDR3 is TGCAGTGTAAAAGGCGGGGGATACATTCAGTACTTC. This gives the protein CSVKGGGYIQYF.

Sample share makes this clonotype medium-sized. The rearrangement uses TRBV21-1 and TRBJ2-3. TRBV21-1 is a pseudogene locus. The CDR3 totals 13 residues. CDR3 protein: CASSKWRWDTQYF. In DNA, the CDR3 is TGTGCCAGCAGCAAGTGGCGGTGGGATACGCAGTATTTT.

As to this clonotype: A junction end diverges from the germline sequence, so it may reflect a read error. The chain links TRBV28 to TRBJ2-2; 11 positions match TRBD2. Germline V gene sequence: CDR1 MDHEN, CDR2 SYDVKM. The CDR3 runs to 18 residues. The CDR3 DNA reads as TGTGCCAGCAGTTCCCGACCCCCTAGCGGGAGGTACACCGTGGAGCTGTTTTTT. It translates to CASSSRPPSGRYTVELFF.

This clonotype was detected many times. This rearrangement joins TRBV11-1 to TRBJ1-2; 8 positions match TRBD1. J lost 3 bases, V lost 5 bases, and 5 bases had no gene match. The germline V gene encodes CDR1 SGHAT and CDR2 FQDESV (reference sequence). The CDR3 is made up of 14 amino acids. The CDR3 region has the DNA TGTGCCAGCAGCACCCCAGGGGGCTACTATGGCTACACCTTC. Translating it yields CASSTPGGYYGYTF.

This clonotype was observed many times. V usage is TRBV28 and J usage is TRBJ2-3; TRBD1 is a possible D gene (5 bases). Trimming took 5 bases from V and 8 from J, leaving 11 bases between them. The germline V gene encodes CDR1 MDHEN and CDR2 SYDVKM. CDR3 length equals 12 residues. CDR3 DNA: TGTGCCAGCAGTACCTACAGGTTTACGCAGTATTTT. Its protein is CASSTYRFTQYF.

This clonotype occurred many times. This chain connects TRBV20-1 to TRBJ1-1; D perhaps matches TRBD1 (5 bases). The CDR3 runs 12 residues. Germline CDR1 and CDR2: DFQATT and SNEGSKA (reference sequence). Trimming cost V 5 bases and J 5 bases, with 12 bases left between them. DNA for the CDR3: TGCAGTGCTCTGGGACGGCTAACTGAAGCTTTCTTT. Translating it yields CSALGRLTEAFF.

A few counts support this clonotype. The chain recombines TRBV29-1 with TRBJ1-2, with TRBD1 matching over 7 bases. This CDR3 comprises 15 residues. Germline CDR1 SQVTM, CDR2 ANQGSEA. V was clipped by 7 bases and J by 8 bases; unmatched bases: 19. The chain's CDR3 is CSAEGFPGQPGGYTF. CDR3 DNA: TGCAGCGCCGAAGGATTCCCGGGACAGCCGGGAGGCTACACCTTC.

This clonotype appeared a few times. The chain uses TRBV5-1 and TRBJ2-3; D might be TRBD2 (6 bases). V dropped 1 base and J dropped 2 bases, with 11 bases sitting between them. In germline, CDR1 is SGHRS, CDR2 YFSETQ. CDR3 length: 15 amino acids. The DNA of the CDR3 is TGCGCCAGCAGCTTGACGGGGGAGTACACAGATACGCAGTATTTT. This codes for CASSLTGEYTDTQYF.

This clonotype is classed as medium-sized. V and J are TRBV7-2 and TRBJ2-7; 7 bases agree with TRBD1. The CDR3 consists of 14 residues. The V segment lost 5 bases and the J segment 3 bases; nucleotides outside the gene matches: 7. The germline V gene has CDR1 SGHTA and CDR2 FQGNSA. The CDR3 loop reads CASSPGQVGYEQYF. The CDR3, as DNA: TGTGCCAGCAGCCCCGGACAGGTGGGCTACGAGCAGTACTTC.

In its sample, this clonotype was seen many times. This chain links TRBV15 with TRBJ2-3; D possibly corresponds to TRBD1 (7 bases). The CDR3 sequence is 16 residues long. Germline CDR1 reads LNHNV; CDR2 reads YYDKDF (reference sequence). V lost 2 bases, J lost 0 bases, and 12 bases lay in between. CDR3 nucleotides: TGTGCCACCAGCAGATCAGGGGGGTCTAGCACAGATACGCAGTATTTT. Amino acid sequence: CATSRSGGSSTDTQYF.

The table lists this clonotype with many counts. V and J are TRBV5-1 and TRBJ2-2; D unclear. Germline V gives CDR1 SGHRS, CDR2 YFSETQ. The CDR3 runs 12 residues. V lost 1 base, J lost 5 bases, and 3 bases lay in between. The CDR3 DNA reads as TGCGCCAGCAGCTTGCAAACCGGGGAGCTGTTTTTT. Protein sequence: CASSLQTGELFF.

This clonotype was recorded at least ten times. J is TRBJ1-6 and V is TRBV28, with 8 bases fitting TRBD1. The CDR3 has 16 residues. The V segment lost 5 bases and the J segment 9 bases; nucleotides outside the gene matches: 12. CDR1 and CDR2 (germline): MDHEN, SYDVKM. CDR3 bases: TGTGCCAGCAGTACCCTCAGACAGGGGTCGGGTTCACCCCTCCACTTT. Translation gives CASSTLRQGSGSPLHF.

This clonotype came up a few times. This chain connects TRBV4-2 to TRBJ2-1; 9 positions match TRBD1. J lost 9 bases, V lost 0 bases, and 6 bases had no gene match. The CDR3 runs to 15 residues. CDR1 and CDR2 from the germline V gene are LGHNA and YNFKEQ. The CDR3 DNA reads as TGTGCCAGCAGCCAAGAACAGGGGGCACTCGGTGAGCAGTTCTTC. This translates into CASSQEQGALGEQFF.

Many counts were recorded for this clonotype. The chain is built from TRBV7-8 and TRBJ2-3, with a tentative D call TRBD1 (5 bases). Trimming removed 2 bases from V and 0 bases from J, with 9 bases in between. CDR3 length: 15 residues. Germline V gene data show CDR1 as SGHVS and CDR2 as FQNEAQ. The CDR3 reads CASSLFQGSTDTQYF. CDR3 coding DNA: TGTGCCAGCAGCTTATTCCAGGGTAGCACAGATACGCAGTATTTT.

This clonotype was counted at least ten times. This chain joins TRBV25-1 and TRBJ2-5, with 7 bases fitting TRBD2. Germline CDR1 MGHDK, CDR2 SYGVNS. The CDR3 runs to 15 residues. Trimming took 3 bases from V and 1 from J; bases not matched to a gene: 5. In DNA form, the CDR3 reads TGTGCCAGCAGTGATTTACTAGCGTCCCAAGAGACCCAGTACTTC. Amino acids: CASSDLLASQETQYF.

Here the CDR3 DNA reads TGTGCCAGCAGCTTAGCCGAGCCCGGGGAGCTGTTTTTT. This encodes CASSLAEPGELFF. This chain joins TRBV11-3 and TRBJ2-2, with D unclear. The CDR3 is made up of 13 amino acids. The germline V and J ends were trimmed by 1 base and 6 bases, with 6 bases remaining between them. Germline V gene data show CDR1 as SGHNT and CDR2 as YENEEA.

This clonotype appeared a few times. The gene calls are TRBV14 and TRBJ2-7; TRBD2 might be the D (6 bases). V shed 3 bases and J shed 6 bases, with 18 bases lying between them. The CDR3 covers 15 residues. CDR1 is SGHDN and CDR2 is FVKESK in the germline V gene. CDR3 in amino acids: CASSQVGGGMVEQYF. Written as DNA, the CDR3 is TGTGCCAGCAGCCAGGTGGGCGGCGGGATGGTCGAGCAGTACTTC.

The chain links TRBV3-1 to TRBJ2-4; D not certain. This CDR3 region has 16 residues. The ends were cut back, 2 bases at V and 0 bases at J, with 11 bases in the middle. CDR1 and CDR2 from the germline V gene are LGHDT and YNNKEL (reference sequence). The CDR3 loop reads CASSQNMGLAKNIQYF. The CDR3 DNA sequence: TGTGCCAGCAGCCAAAATATGGGATTAGCCAAAAACATTCAGTACTTC.

This clonotype is medium-sized within its sample. V usage is TRBV24-1 and J usage is TRBJ2-1; TRBD1 or TRBD2 may be the D gene (5 bases each). Germline values: CDR1 KGHDR, CDR2 SFDVKD. This CDR3 has 15 amino acids. Between the trimmed V and J ends, which lost 5 bases and 7 bases, there was a span of 17 bases. Here the CDR3 DNA reads TGTGCCACCAGTGTAGAGGGGTCCTACAGGAATGAGCAGTTCTTC. Its translation: CATSVEGSYRNEQFF.

V and J are TRBV20-1 and TRBJ2-1; 7 positions match TRBD1. The CDR3 is 13 residues long. Germline V gene sequence: CDR1 DFQATT, CDR2 SNEGSKA (reference sequence). Trimming removed 2 bases from V and 10 bases from J; junction bases left unmatched: 8. The CDR3 loop is CSARTHRGREQFF. The CDR3 bases are TGCAGTGCTAGAACCCACAGGGGTAGGGAGCAGTTCTTC.

This clonotype was detected ten times or more. This chain links TRBV11-3 with TRBJ2-1; D may be TRBD2 (6 bases). The V end was cut by 3 bases, the J end by 7 bases, with 10 bases between. The CDR3 extends over 13 amino acids. In germline, CDR1 is SGHNT, CDR2 YENEEA. The CDR3 DNA follows: TGTGCCAGCAGCTTCTCCAGCGGGAATGAGCAGTTCTTC. This gives the protein CASSFSSGNEQFF. The full variable domain, rest sourced from reference TRBV11-3 and TRBJ2-1, is EAGVVQSPRYKIIEKKQPVAFWCNPISGHNTLYWYLQNLGQGPELLIRYENEEAVDDSQLPKDRFSAERLKGVDSTLKIQPAELGDSAVYLCASSFSSGNEQFFGPGTRLTVL.

By sample fraction, this clonotype is medium-sized (0.01 to 0.1%). The rearrangement uses TRBV6-1 and TRBJ1-1; possibly TRBD1 for D (6 bases). V was clipped by 0 bases and J by 6 bases, with 11 bases between them. Germline V lookup: CDR1 MNHNS, CDR2 SASEGT. This CDR3 has 14 residues. The CDR3 DNA reads TGTGCCAGCAGTGAAGCCCAGGGGAAGGCTGAAGCTTTCTTT. Translating it yields CASSEAQGKAEAFF.